A selection of T cell receptor beta chains follows, all from one sample in a study of cytomegalovirus exposure and HLA in healthy donors. Method: immunoSEQ multiplex PCR; TCRdb's copy keeps in-frame clones and lacks some. The sample contains 100,000 to 150,000 clones, more than 65% of which appear only once. Sequenced input: PBMCs. The receptors were gathered from a human donor in good health. CDR3s include the opening cysteine and the closing phenylalanine or tryptophan. D genes are given only for firm matches. Rows may omit the clone size; those that give it use once, few, many or a size class.

clone size: NA
J gene: TRBJ2-3
V gene: TRBV6-1
D gene: TRBD1
CDR3 DNA: TGTGCCAGCAGTGCCGGACAGGGTAGCACAGATACGCAGTATTTT
CDR3 protein: CASSAGQGSTDTQYF

clone size: NA
J gene: TRBJ2-1
V gene: TRBV29-1
D gene: TRBD2
CDR3 DNA: TGCAGCGCCCGAACCGAGACTAGCGTTTCAAGCTCCTACAATGAGCAGTTCTTC
CDR3 protein: CSARTETSVSSSYNEQFF

clone size: NA
J gene: TRBJ2-6
V gene: TRBV11-1
D gene: TRBD1
CDR3 DNA: TGTGCCAGCGGGGGGGGGACAGGGTCTTCTGGGGCCAACGTCCTGACTTTC
CDR3 protein: CASGGGTGSSGANVLTF

clone size: NA
J gene: TRBJ1-1
V gene: TRBV11-3
D gene: NA
CDR3 DNA: TGTGCCAGCAGCTTAGTAGAGGGCACTGAAGCTTTCTTT
CDR3 protein: CASSLVEGTEAFF

clone size: few
J gene: TRBJ2-7
V gene: TRBV6-1
D gene: TRBD2
CDR3 DNA: TGTGCCAGCAGTGGGTTAGCGGGAGGGCATGGCGAGCAGTACTTC
CDR3 protein: CASSGLAGGHGEQYF

clone size: NA
J gene: TRBJ2-6
V gene: TRBV9
D gene: NA
CDR3 DNA: TGTGCCAGCAGCCCTCGGAGGTCGCTTACAAGCTCTGGGGCCAACGTCCTGACTTTC
CDR3 protein: CASSPRRSLTSSGANVLTF

clone size: NA
J gene: TRBJ2-7
V gene: TRBV14
D gene: TRBD1
CDR3 DNA: TGTGCCAGCAGCCAAGACAGGGGGTCCTACGAGCAGTACTTC
CDR3 protein: CASSQDRGSYEQYF

clone size: NA
J gene: TRBJ2-7
V gene: TRBV4-2
D gene: TRBD1
CDR3 DNA: TGTGCCAGCAGAAACAACCGGGACAGGGGTAACTACGAGCAGTACTTC
CDR3 protein: CASRNNRDRGNYEQYF

clone size: NA
J gene: TRBJ2-7
V gene: TRBV29-1
D gene: TRBD1
CDR3 DNA: TGCAGCGTTGAGGACGGGACAGGTCTCTCCTACGAGCAGTACTTC
CDR3 protein: CSVEDGTGLSYEQYF

clone size: NA
J gene: TRBJ1-1
V gene: TRBV2
D gene: TRBD1
CDR3 DNA: TGTGCCAGCAGTGAAGGCGGGACAGTCCTTGAAGCTTTCTTT
CDR3 protein: CASSEGGTVLEAFF

clone size: NA
J gene: TRBJ2-3
V gene: TRBV28
D gene: NA
CDR3 DNA: TGTGCCAGCAGTGTACACACTAGCTCAGATACGCAGTATTTT
CDR3 protein: CASSVHTSSDTQYF

clone size: NA
J gene: TRBJ1-1
V gene: TRBV18
D gene: NA
CDR3 DNA: TGTGCCAGCTCGGCGGGGAGGACGAACACTGAAGCTTTCTTT
CDR3 protein: CASSAGRTNTEAFF

clone size: NA
J gene: TRBJ1-3
V gene: TRBV11-3
D gene: NA
CDR3 DNA: TGTGCCAGCAGCCCCTCGAGTGGAAACACCATATATTTT
CDR3 protein: CASSPSSGNTIYF

clone size: NA
J gene: TRBJ1-3
V gene: TRBV10-1
D gene: NA
CDR3 DNA: TGCGCCAGCAGTGAGTCGGGGGGGGAAAACACCATATATTTT
CDR3 protein: CASSESGGENTIYF

clone size: NA
J gene: TRBJ1-1
V gene: TRBV7-2
D gene: TRBD1
CDR3 DNA: TGTGCCAGCAGCTTTGGGACAGGGGGTACTGAAGCTTTCTTT
CDR3 protein: CASSFGTGGTEAFF

clone size: NA
J gene: TRBJ2-5
V gene: TRBV28
D gene: TRBD2
CDR3 DNA: TGTGCCAGCAGTTCTGGGACTAGCGGGGTTGTGTCAGAGACCCAGTACTTC
CDR3 protein: CASSSGTSGVVSETQYF

clone size: NA
J gene: TRBJ1-1
V gene: TRBV18
D gene: TRBD1
CDR3 DNA: TGTGCCAGCTCACCTGGGACAGTTAGAAATGAAGCTTTCTTT
CDR3 protein: CASSPGTVRNEAFF

clone size: once
J gene: TRBJ2-5
V gene: TRBV1
D gene: NA
CDR3 DNA: TGCACCAGCAGCCCGGACAGACAAGAGACCCAGTACTTC
CDR3 protein: CTSSPDRQETQYF